The clone carrying this T cell receptor (beta chain) was seen a few times. The source of the sample is a study of human T cells and chemical hapten exposure. TCRdb itself ran the RACE reads through MiXCR, one entry per CDR3 protein. The table includes about 140,000 distinct CDR3 sequences, approximately 12% detected once. Time point described: patch test 2, 6 weeks after DPC sensitization. Specified treatment: therapeutic diphenylcyclopropenone sensitization with weekly scalp DPC. V was cut by 4 bases and J by 2 bases, with 12 bases left in between. Germline V gives CDR1 SQVTM, CDR2 ANQGSEA. The CDR3 is 13 residues long.

Sequenced material: whole blood, taken in connection with sensitization to the hapten diphenylcyclopropenone (DPC). The receptor's source is a woman aged 50 to 60 with alopecia areata. Some clones in this sample may be carry-over from other donors' samples. The chain carries TRBV29-1 and TRBJ2-7; D unresolved. CDR3 DNA: TGCAGCGTTGGTTCAGGTACACCCTACGAGCAGTACTTC. This sequence encodes CSVGSGTPYEQYF.